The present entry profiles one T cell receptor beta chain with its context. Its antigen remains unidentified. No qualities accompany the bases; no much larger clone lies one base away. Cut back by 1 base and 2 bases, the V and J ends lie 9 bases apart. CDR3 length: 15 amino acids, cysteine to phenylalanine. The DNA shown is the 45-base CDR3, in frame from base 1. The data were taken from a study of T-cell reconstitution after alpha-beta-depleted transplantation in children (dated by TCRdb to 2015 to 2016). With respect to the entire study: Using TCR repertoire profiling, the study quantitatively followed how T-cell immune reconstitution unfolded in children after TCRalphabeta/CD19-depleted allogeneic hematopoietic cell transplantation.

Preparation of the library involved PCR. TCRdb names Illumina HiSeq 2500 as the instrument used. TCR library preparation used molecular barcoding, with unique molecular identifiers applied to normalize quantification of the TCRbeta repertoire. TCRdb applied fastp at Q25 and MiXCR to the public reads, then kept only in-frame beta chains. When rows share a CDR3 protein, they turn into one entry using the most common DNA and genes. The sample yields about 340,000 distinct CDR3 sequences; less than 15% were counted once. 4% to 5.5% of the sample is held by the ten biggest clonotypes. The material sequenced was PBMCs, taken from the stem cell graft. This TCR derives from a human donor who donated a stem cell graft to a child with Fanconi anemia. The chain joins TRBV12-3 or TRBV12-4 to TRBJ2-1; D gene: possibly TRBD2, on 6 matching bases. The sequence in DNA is TGTGCCAGCAGTTTAGGTAGCGGAACCTACAATGAGCAGTTCTTC. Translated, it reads CASSLGSGTYNEQFF.